This entry concerns a single TCR beta chain. The data derive from a study of shared T cell receptors in the human thymus. The germline V gene has CDR1 SQVTM and CDR2 ANQGSEA. V was pared by 0 bases and J by 5 bases, with 14 bases of the junction left unmatched. This CDR3 has 19 residues. Sequencing used immunoSEQ multiplex PCR; TCRdb keeps in-frame clones, though not all of them. The profile shows some 720,000 clones, around nine tenths of them singletons. These data also featured in a second study, about human thymus T cells. That source notes: Repertoires from thymus and blood appeared to show biased V and J gene usage. Thymic repertoires of unrelated individuals were reported in related research to overlap highly.

The sequence derives from a boy younger than two with a congenital heart defect. The chain combines TRBV29-1 with TRBJ2-5; 14 bases are shared with TRBD2. The sample consisted of thymocytes. The CDR3 is CSVEDPGTSGSRTRETQYF. The CDR3 DNA sequence: TGCAGCGTTGAAGATCCGGGGACTAGCGGGAGCCGCACAAGGGAGACCCAGTACTTC.